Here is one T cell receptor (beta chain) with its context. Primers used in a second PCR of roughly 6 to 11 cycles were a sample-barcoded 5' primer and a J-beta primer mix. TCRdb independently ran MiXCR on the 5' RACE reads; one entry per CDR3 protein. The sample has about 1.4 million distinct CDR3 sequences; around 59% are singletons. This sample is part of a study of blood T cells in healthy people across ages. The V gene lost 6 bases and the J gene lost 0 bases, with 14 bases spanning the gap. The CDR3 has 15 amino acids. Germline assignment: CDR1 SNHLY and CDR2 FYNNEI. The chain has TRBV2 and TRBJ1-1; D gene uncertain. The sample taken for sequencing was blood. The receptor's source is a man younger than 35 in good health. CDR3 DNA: TGTGCCAGCAGGGCAACAGCTACTATGAACACTGAAGCTTTCTTT. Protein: CASRATATMNTEAFF.